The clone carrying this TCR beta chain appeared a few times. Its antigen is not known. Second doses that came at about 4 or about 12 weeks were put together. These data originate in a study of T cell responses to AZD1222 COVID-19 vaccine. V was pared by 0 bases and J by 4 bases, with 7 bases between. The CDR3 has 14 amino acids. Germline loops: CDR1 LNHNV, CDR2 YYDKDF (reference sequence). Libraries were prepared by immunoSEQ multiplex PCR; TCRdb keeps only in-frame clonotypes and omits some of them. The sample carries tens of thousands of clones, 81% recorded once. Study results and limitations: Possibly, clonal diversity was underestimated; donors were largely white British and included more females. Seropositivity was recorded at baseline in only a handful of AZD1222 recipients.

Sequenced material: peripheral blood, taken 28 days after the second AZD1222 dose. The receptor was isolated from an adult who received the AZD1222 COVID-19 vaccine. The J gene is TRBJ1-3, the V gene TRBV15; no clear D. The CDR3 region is CATSRDPIGNTIYF. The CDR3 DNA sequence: TGTGCCACCAGCAGAGATCCTATCGGAAACACCATATATTTT.